This record concerns one TCR beta chain sequence. This sample stems from a study of identical twins. This CDR3 region has 12 residues. V lost 5 bases, J lost 4 bases, and 10 bases lay in between. CDR1 and CDR2 (germline): SGHRS, YFSETQ. TCRdb redid the calling of the 5' RACE reads with MiXCR, one entry per CDR3 protein. Among 470,000 or so distinct CDR3 sequences listed, roughly 26% were seen once. These same records also appear under a second study, on T cells expressing NK-cell markers.

The chain uses TRBV5-1 and TRBJ2-7, with a possible D match to TRBD1 (6 bases). The source material was CD4+ T cells sorted from blood. The TCR sequence derives from a woman aged 18-29 years in good health. CDR3 loop: CASRSQGYEQYF. The CDR3 coding sequence is TGCGCCAGCAGGTCACAGGGATACGAGCAGTACTTC.